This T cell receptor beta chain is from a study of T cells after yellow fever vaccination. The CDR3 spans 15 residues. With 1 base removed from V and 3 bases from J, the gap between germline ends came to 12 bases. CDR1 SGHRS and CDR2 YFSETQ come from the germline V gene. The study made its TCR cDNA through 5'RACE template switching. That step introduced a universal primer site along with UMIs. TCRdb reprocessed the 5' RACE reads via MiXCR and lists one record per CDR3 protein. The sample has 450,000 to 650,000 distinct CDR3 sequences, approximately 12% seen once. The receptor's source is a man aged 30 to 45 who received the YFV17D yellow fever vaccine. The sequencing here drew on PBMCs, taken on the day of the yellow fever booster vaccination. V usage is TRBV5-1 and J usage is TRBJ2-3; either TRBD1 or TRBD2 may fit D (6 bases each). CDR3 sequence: CASSLRGEKTDTQYF. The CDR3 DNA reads TGCGCCAGCAGCTTGAGGGGGGAGAAGACAGATACGCAGTATTTT.